One sample yielded the 27 T cell receptor beta chains listed below, sequenced in a study of regulatory T cells in long-lasting Graves disease. The sample's time point: newly diagnosed GD, antithyroid drugs for less than 3 months. PBMCs were the source of the RNA used for TCR sequencing. Arm-PCR of CDR3 regions with iRepertoire HTBI primers generated TCR beta libraries. TCRdb reanalysed the multiplex PCR reads using MiXCR and keeps one entry per CDR3 protein. The sample lists roughly 420,000 distinct CDR3 sequences; about a sixth were seen once. This sample also appeared in a second study, on T cells in Graves' hyperthyroidism and ophthalmopathy.

The material was peripheral blood mononuclear cells (PBMCs), obtained at new diagnosis, from a patient treated with antithyroid drugs. The receptors were gathered from a woman aged 18 to 35 with Graves disease.

This clonotype was counted only a few times. The gene calls are TRBV20-1 and TRBJ2-1; D is unclear. V gave up 5 bases and J gave up 7 bases, with 9 bases separating them. This CDR3 has 11 residues. CDR1 is DFQATT and CDR2 is SNEGSKA in the germline V gene (reference sequence). Here the CDR3 reads CSASLVNEQFF. The CDR3 DNA reads TGCAGTGCTTCACTCGTGAATGAGCAGTTCTTC.

This clonotype was observed many times. The V gene is TRBV6-2 or TRBV6-3, the J gene TRBJ2-7; TRBD1 agrees at 8 bases. The length of the CDR3 is 13 residues. From germline, CDR1 is MNHEY and CDR2 SVGEGT. V gave up 8 bases and J gave up 6 bases; unmatched junction bases: 9. In DNA, the CDR3 is TGTGCCAGCGGGCCAGGGGGCCGTGTCGAGCAGTACTTC. It translates to CASGPGGRVEQYF.

This clonotype was observed at least ten times. This chain connects TRBV7-2 to TRBJ2-5; possibly TRBD2 for D (5 bases). Germline CDR1 SGHTA, CDR2 FQGNSA. V dropped 5 bases and J dropped 6 bases, with 10 bases sitting between them. This CDR3 spans 12 amino acids. The CDR3 loop is CASSLDSQTQYF. The CDR3 coding sequence is TGTGCCAGCAGCCTGGACTCCCAGACCCAGTACTTC.

In its sample, this clonotype was seen many times. The V and J genes are TRBV5-6 and TRBJ2-3; a weak D match, TRBD2 (5 bases). Between the trimmed V and J ends, which lost 7 bases and 2 bases, there was a span of 14 bases. This CDR3 comprises 14 residues. Germline loops: CDR1 SGHDT, CDR2 YYEEEE. The CDR3 DNA reads TGTGCCAGCGAACCAGGACTGAACACAGATACGCAGTATTTT. This gives the protein CASEPGLNTDTQYF.

This clonotype was observed many times. This sequence joins TRBV3-1 and TRBJ2-1; no firm D call. V lost 4 bases to trimming and J lost 8 bases, with 9 bases between them. Germline-derived CDR1 and CDR2 are LGHDT and YNNKEL (reference sequence). This CDR3 spans 12 amino acids. The CDR3 is CASSPRSYEQFF. In nucleotides, the CDR3 is TGTGCCAGCAGCCCCCGTTCATATGAGCAGTTCTTC.

This clonotype was observed many times. This chain joins TRBV3-1 and TRBJ2-1; D is perhaps TRBD1 (5 bases). The V end lost 0 bases, the J end lost 4 bases, and 10 bases lay between the germline ends. The CDR3 runs to 15 residues. Germline CDR1 and CDR2: LGHDT and YNNKEL (reference sequence). The DNA for the CDR3 is TGTGCCAGCAGCCAAGAGCTAGGGGCTTACAATGAGCAGTTCTTC. Translating it yields CASSQELGAYNEQFF.

The sample holds many counts of this clonotype. The V call is TRBV10-3, the J call TRBJ2-3, with TRBD2 matching over 8 bases. J was trimmed by 4 bases and V by 3 bases; bases with no gene match: 9. The CDR3 length is 16 residues. Germline lookup yields CDR1 ENHRY and CDR2 SYGVKD. The DNA for the CDR3 is TGTGCCATCAGTGAAGTAGCGGGGAGGTTGTCAGATACGCAGTATTTT. Translated: CAISEVAGRLSDTQYF.

This clonotype showed up many times. Its ends do not fully match the called genes, so a read error is possible. J is TRBJ2-5 and V is TRBV5-1; either TRBD1 or TRBD2 may fit D (6 bases each). Germline CDR1 and CDR2: SGHRS and YFSETQ. This CDR3 region has 15 residues. CDR3: CASSEVTGRQETQYF. The CDR3 DNA follows: TGTGCCAGCAGCGAAGTCACAGGGAGGCAAGAGACCCAGTACTTC.

This clonotype occurred many times. This rearrangement joins TRBV12-3 or TRBV12-4 to TRBJ2-3; D gene unclear. CDR3 length: 12 amino acids. Trimming pared 4 bases from V and 13 bases from J, leaving 15 bases between. The CDR3 region has the DNA TGTGCCAGCAGTTCCGAAGCCGCCGGAGAGTATTTT. The encoded protein is CASSSEAAGEYF.

This clonotype was detected once. The CDR3 sequence is CAIRGSVGETQYF. In nucleotides, the CDR3 is TGTGCCATCAGGGGGAGCGTTGGAGAGACCCAGTACTTC. This chain connects TRBV10-3 to TRBJ2-5; tentative D call: TRBD2 (5 bases). Trimming removed 6 bases at V and 4 bases at J, with 12 bases between. CDR3 length: 13 residues. Germline assignment: CDR1 ENHRY and CDR2 SYGVKD.

The table lists this clonotype with a few counts. The V gene is TRBV12-3 or TRBV12-4, the J gene TRBJ2-1; TRBD2 agrees at 11 bases. Germline trimming cut 6 bases from V and 9 bases from J; bases unmatched to any gene: 10. This CDR3 spans 15 amino acids. The DNA of the CDR3 is TGTGCCAGCAGCCCTGGACTAGCGGGCGGACGTGAGCAGTTCTTC. Encoded protein: CASSPGLAGGREQFF.

This clonotype has only a few counts. The chain carries TRBV5-1 and TRBJ2-7; D tentatively fits TRBD1 or TRBD2 (6 bases each). The CDR3 length is 14 residues. The V end lost 4 bases, the J end lost 2 bases, and 13 bases lay between the germline ends. Germline loops: CDR1 SGHRS, CDR2 YFSETQ. DNA of the CDR3: TGCGCCAGCAGCGCATTGGGGGGCCCCTACGAGCAGTACTTC. Its translation: CASSALGGPYEQYF. Full variable domain (rest looked up from reference TRBV5-1 and TRBJ2-7): KAGVTQTPRYLIKTRGQQVTLSCSPISGHRSVSWYQQTPGQGLQFLFEYFSETQRNKGNFPGRFSGRQFSNSRSEMNVSTLELGDSALYLCASSALGGPYEQYFGPGTRLTVT.

This clonotype has at least ten counts. The rearrangement joins TRBV7-8 to TRBJ2-7, with D possibly matching TRBD2 (6 bases). This CDR3 spans 13 amino acids. CDR1 and CDR2 (germline): SGHVS, FQNEAQ. Deletions cut 5 bases from V and 2 bases from J, with 10 bases between. CDR3 coding DNA: TGTGCCAGCAGCCGCGGAGGGCCCTACGAGCAGTACTTC. It yields the protein CASSRGGPYEQYF.

The gene calls are TRBV7-2 and TRBJ1-6, with D maybe TRBD1 (6 bases). CDR3 size: 18 residues. With 4 bases removed from V and 6 bases from J, the gap between germline ends came to 22 bases. In germline, CDR1 is SGHTA, CDR2 FQGNSA. The CDR3 coding sequence is TGTGCCAGCAGCTCCCCCCCGGGCAGGGGAAACACTAATTCACCCCTCCACTTT. Translated, it gives CASSSPPGRGNTNSPLHF.

This clonotype appeared many times. The V call is TRBV7-2, the J call TRBJ2-7, with TRBD2 matching 8 bases. CDR1 and CDR2 (germline): SGHTA, FQGNSA. V was pared by 3 bases and J by 4 bases, with 8 bases of the junction left unmatched. The CDR3 has 15 amino acids. This CDR3 reads CASSFRGSGTYEQYF. CDR3 coding DNA: TGTGCCAGCAGCTTTCGGGGTAGCGGGACTTACGAGCAGTACTTC.

This clonotype was seen once. The chain joins TRBV7-6 to TRBJ2-2; tentatively, D is TRBD2 (5 bases). Trimming took 3 bases from V and 7 from J, leaving 15 bases between them. Germline CDR1 SGHVS, CDR2 FNYEAQ. The CDR3 sequence is 15 residues long. This chain's CDR3 is CASSFVLGVDGELFF. The CDR3 DNA follows: TGTGCCAGCAGCTTTGTTCTGGGAGTCGACGGGGAGCTGTTTTTT.

This clonotype was found many times. CDR3 in DNA: TGTGCCAGCAATCCACTAGCGGGAAACACAGATACGCAGTATTTT. Its translation is CASNPLAGNTDTQYF. The chain carries TRBV6-1 and TRBJ2-3; 10 bases line up with TRBD2. CDR1 and CDR2 (germline): MNHNS, SASEGT. The length of the CDR3 is 15 residues. Losses at the gene ends were 7 bases for V and 2 bases for J; bases not matched to a gene: 6.

This clonotype was picked up many times. J is TRBJ2-3 and V is TRBV20-1, with D maybe TRBD2 (6 bases). CDR3 length: 13 residues. V was pared by 4 bases and J by 2 bases, with 10 bases between. Germline lookup yields CDR1 DFQATT and CDR2 SNEGSKA (reference sequence). The CDR3 DNA reads as TGCAGTGCTACACGGGACTCCACAGATACGCAGTATTTT. This sequence encodes CSATRDSTDTQYF.

As for this clonotype: A much larger clone lies one base from this, so it may be a read error. The chain has TRBV12-3 or TRBV12-4 and TRBJ2-1; 9 nucleotides agree with TRBD2. Gene TRBJ2-7 matches the end of the DNA better, so the J call may be wrong. CDR3 length: 13 amino acids. CDR3 amino acids: CASSWTSASEQYF. CDR3 sequence (DNA): TGTGCCAGCAGTTGGACTAGCGCGAGTGAGCAGTACTTC.

Ten or more counts support this clonotype. CDR3 sequence: CASSFPNSGSFDEQYF. DNA of the CDR3: TGTGCCAGCAGCTTCCCCAATAGCGGGAGTTTTGATGAGCAGTACTTC. V gene TRBV7-2 combines with J gene TRBJ2-7; TRBD2 agrees at 9 bases. Germline V lookup: CDR1 SGHTA, CDR2 FQGNSA. V dropped 3 bases and J dropped 7; count of bases not matched to a gene: 13. This CDR3 contains 16 residues.

This clonotype was seen repeatedly, ten times or more. V is TRBV20-1 and J is TRBJ2-3; D remains unclear. In germline, CDR1 is DFQATT, CDR2 SNEGSKA (reference sequence). Trimming removed 1 base from V and 4 bases from J, with 9 bases in between. The CDR3 sequence is 13 residues long. The CDR3 region is CSARGPTSDTQYF. Here the CDR3 DNA reads TGCAGTGCTAGAGGCCCTACTTCAGATACGCAGTATTTT.

Turning to this clonotype: A much larger clone sits a single nucleotide away, making a read error possible. This chain joins TRBV5-1 and TRBJ2-1, with a weak D call TRBD1 (6 bases). The DNA end is a closer match to TRBJ2-7, so the J assignment may be wrong. This CDR3 has 15 residues. CDR1 and CDR2 from the germline V gene are SGHRS and YFSETQ. In DNA, the CDR3 is TGCGCCAGCAGCTTGGGCCCGGACAGACACAATGAGCAGTACTTC. Amino acids: CASSLGPDRHNEQYF.

The table lists this clonotype with many counts. The V call is TRBV7-8, the J call TRBJ2-3; TRBD2 aligns across 8 bases. Per germline, CDR1 SGHVS and CDR2 FQNEAQ. This CDR3 is built from 17 residues. V shed 1 base, J shed 3 bases, and the junction held 9 bases outside the gene matches. The chain's CDR3 is CASSLVAGTRGTDTQYF. CDR3 DNA sequence: TGTGCCAGCAGCTTAGTGGCCGGGACTAGGGGAACAGATACGCAGTATTTT.

This clonotype was picked up a small number of times. CDR3 region: CASSEQQGFRLGAQPQHF. CDR3 DNA sequence: TGTGCCAGCAGTGAACAACAGGGATTTAGATTGGGTGCTCAGCCCCAGCATTTT. The chain is built from TRBV2 and TRBJ1-5; D perhaps matches TRBD1 (6 bases). V dropped 2 bases and J dropped 6 bases, with 23 bases sitting between them. The CDR3 is 18 amino acids. Germline V gene data show CDR1 as SNHLY and CDR2 as FYNNEI.

This clonotype was recorded at least ten times. This chain links TRBV11-3 with TRBJ1-2, with D perhaps TRBD1 (6 bases). V lost 0 bases, J lost 6 bases, and 8 bases lay in between. The germline gives CDR1 SGHNT, CDR2 YENEEA. CDR3 length: 13 residues. CDR3 in DNA: TGTGCCAGCAGCTTAGATGGGGGGCATGGCTACACCTTC. It encodes CASSLDGGHGYTF.

The CDR3 spells CASRGAGDAKTYEQYF. In DNA, the CDR3 is TGTGCCAGCAGAGGAGCAGGGGATGCCAAAACCTACGAGCAGTACTTC. The chain carries TRBV6-1 and TRBJ2-7, with a tentative D call TRBD1 (6 bases). The germline gives CDR1 MNHNS, CDR2 SASEGT. This CDR3 region has 16 residues. Between the trimmed V and J ends, which lost 6 bases and 2 bases, there was a span of 20 bases.

The sample holds many counts of this clonotype. The gene calls are TRBV7-2 and TRBJ1-5; perhaps TRBD1 as D (5 bases). CDR3 length: 17 residues. Trimming cost V 1 base and J 0 bases, with 13 bases left between them. The germline CDR1 and CDR2 sequences are SGHTA and FQGNSA. CDR3 sequence: CASSLGGWDSSNQPQHF. The CDR3 nucleotides read TGTGCCAGCAGCTTAGGGGGATGGGACTCTAGCAATCAGCCCCAGCATTTT.